The clone carrying this TCR beta chain was observed once. Participant-given clinical history determined each cohort assignment. Measured with immunoSEQ multiplex PCR; TCRdb has only the in-frame clones, and not every one. The table includes 400,000 to 550,000 clones, about 90% detected once. This entry belongs to a study of blood T cell repertoires in COVID-19. About the research overall: Researchers got acute and convalescent COVID-19 samples from the United States, Italy and Spain.

V dropped 6 bases and J dropped 0 bases, with 7 bases sitting between them. This CDR3 comprises 13 residues. Germline values: CDR1 SGHTA, CDR2 FQGTGA. The sequenced material came from PBMCs or T cells enriched from blood (not recorded which). This chain joins TRBV7-3 and TRBJ2-3, with D perhaps matching TRBD2 (5 bases). This TCR came from a woman younger than 30 with acute COVID-19. The CDR3 is CASRPGSTDTQYF. In DNA form, the CDR3 reads TGTGCCAGCAGGCCGGGAAGCACAGATACGCAGTATTTT.